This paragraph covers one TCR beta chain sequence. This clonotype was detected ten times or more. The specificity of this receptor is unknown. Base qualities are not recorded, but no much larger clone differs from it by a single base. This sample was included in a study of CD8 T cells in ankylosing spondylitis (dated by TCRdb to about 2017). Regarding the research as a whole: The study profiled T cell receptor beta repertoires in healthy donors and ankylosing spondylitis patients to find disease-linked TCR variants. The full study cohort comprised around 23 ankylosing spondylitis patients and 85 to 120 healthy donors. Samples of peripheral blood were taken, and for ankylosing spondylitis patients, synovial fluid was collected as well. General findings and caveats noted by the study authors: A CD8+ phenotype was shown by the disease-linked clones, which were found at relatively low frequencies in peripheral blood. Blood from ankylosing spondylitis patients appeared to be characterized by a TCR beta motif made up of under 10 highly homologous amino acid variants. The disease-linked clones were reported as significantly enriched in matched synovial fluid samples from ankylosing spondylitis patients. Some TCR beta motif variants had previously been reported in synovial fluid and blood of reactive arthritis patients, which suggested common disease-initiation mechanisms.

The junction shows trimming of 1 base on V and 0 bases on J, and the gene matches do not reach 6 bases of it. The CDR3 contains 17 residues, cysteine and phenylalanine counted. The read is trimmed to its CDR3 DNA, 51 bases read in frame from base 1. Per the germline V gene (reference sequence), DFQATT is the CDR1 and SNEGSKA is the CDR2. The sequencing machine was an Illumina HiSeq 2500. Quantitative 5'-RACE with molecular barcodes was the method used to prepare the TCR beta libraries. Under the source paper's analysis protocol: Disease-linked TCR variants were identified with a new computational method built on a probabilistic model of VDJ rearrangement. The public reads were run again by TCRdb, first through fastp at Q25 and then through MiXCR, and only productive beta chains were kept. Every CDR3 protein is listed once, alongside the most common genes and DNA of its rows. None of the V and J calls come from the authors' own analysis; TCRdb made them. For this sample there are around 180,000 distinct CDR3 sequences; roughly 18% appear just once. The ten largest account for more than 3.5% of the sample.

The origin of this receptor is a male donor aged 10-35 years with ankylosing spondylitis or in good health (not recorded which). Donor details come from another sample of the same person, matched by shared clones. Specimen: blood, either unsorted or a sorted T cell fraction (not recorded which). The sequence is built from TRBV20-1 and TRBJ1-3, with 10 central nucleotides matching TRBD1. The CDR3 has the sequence CSARATGTGASGNTIYF. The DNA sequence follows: TGCAGTGCTAGAGCTACCGGGACAGGGGCCTCTGGAAACACCATATATTTT.